The rows below give T cell receptor beta chains drawn from one sample of a study of early T cells in non-severe SARS-CoV-2 infection. TCRdb analysed the 5' RACE reads with MiXCR anew, one entry per CDR3 protein. The sample has under 40,000 distinct CDR3 sequences, 5% to 6.5% seen once; the top ten hold 7.6%. Source material: whole blood. Every receptor here comes from an adult who was a healthcare worker with PCR-confirmed SARS-CoV-2 infection or an uninfected control (not recorded which). The CDR3 runs from the conserved cysteine through the conserved F or W. A D gene is named only where the DNA matches it firmly. Some rows mark clone size as missing; the rest say once, few, many or name a class of expanded clone.

v_gene: TRBV12-3/TRBV12-4; j_gene: TRBJ1-5; abundance: many; d_gene: -; CDR3nt: TGTGCCAGCGGGGGGCCTCAGCCCCAGCATTTT; CDR3aa: CASGGPQPQHF
v_gene: TRBV4-1; j_gene: TRBJ2-2; abundance: few; d_gene: TRBD2; CDR3nt: TGCGCCAGCAGCCAAGAAGCGGGGGCGACTGCCGGGGAGCTGTTTTTT; CDR3aa: CASSQEAGATAGELFF
v_gene: TRBV2; j_gene: TRBJ2-2; abundance: many; d_gene: TRBD2; CDR3nt: TGTGCCAGCAGTGAGAGACTAGCGGGTGGGGGCCCGAACACCGGGGAGCTGTTTTTT; CDR3aa: CASSERLAGGGPNTGELFF
v_gene: TRBV20-1; j_gene: TRBJ2-5; abundance: many; d_gene: TRBD2; CDR3nt: TGCAGTGCTAGTCCTAGCGGGAGTCGGCAAGAGACCCAGTACTTC; CDR3aa: CSASPSGSRQETQYF
v_gene: TRBV4-2; j_gene: TRBJ1-3; abundance: -; d_gene: -; CDR3nt: TGTGCCAGCAGCCAAGAGATCGGTACCTCTGGAAACACCATATATTTT; CDR3aa: CASSQEIGTSGNTIYF
v_gene: TRBV29-1; j_gene: TRBJ1-4; abundance: many; d_gene: -; CDR3nt: TGCAGCGTTGAAGATTTGGGGAGGGATGAAAAACTGTTTTTT; CDR3aa: CSVEDLGRDEKLFF
v_gene: TRBV28; j_gene: TRBJ2-7; abundance: -; d_gene: TRBD2; CDR3nt: TGTGCCAGCAGTTTAGCGGGGGACGAGCAGTACTTC; CDR3aa: CASSLAGDEQYF
v_gene: TRBV12-3/TRBV12-4; j_gene: TRBJ2-2; abundance: -; d_gene: -; CDR3nt: TGTGCCAGCAGTTCCGAATACGGGGAGCTGTTTTTT; CDR3aa: CASSSEYGELFF
v_gene: TRBV25-1; j_gene: TRBJ2-3; abundance: many; d_gene: -; CDR3nt: TGTGCCAGCAGTGTTTTCTCCCTCCAAAACGATAATAGCCCATTCACAGATACGCAGTATTTT; CDR3aa: CASSVFSLQNDNSPFTDTQYF
v_gene: TRBV12-3/TRBV12-4; j_gene: TRBJ2-1; abundance: many; d_gene: -; CDR3nt: TGTGCCAGCAGTGGAATACCCTTAGGAACAGAAAGCTCCTACAATGAGCAGTTCTTC; CDR3aa: CASSGIPLGTESSYNEQFF
v_gene: TRBV10-3; j_gene: TRBJ2-7; abundance: -; d_gene: TRBD2; CDR3nt: TGTGCCATCAGTGAGCCCGAAGCGGGGGTGGACTTC; CDR3aa: CAISEPEAGVDF
v_gene: TRBV5-5; j_gene: TRBJ2-7; abundance: few; d_gene: TRBD1; CDR3nt: TGTGCCAGCAGCTTGGCCCTAACAGGGGGCAAAACTCGCGAGCAGTACTTC; CDR3aa: CASSLALTGGKTREQYF
v_gene: TRBV5-1; j_gene: TRBJ2-2; abundance: few; d_gene: TRBD2; CDR3nt: TGCGCCAGCAGCCGGGAGGTGGACTCATCGAACACCGGGGAGCTGTTTTTT; CDR3aa: CASSREVDSSNTGELFF
v_gene: TRBV27; j_gene: TRBJ2-1; abundance: many; d_gene: -; CDR3nt: TGTGCCAGCAGTTTAGGGCCCCTGACATTTGAGCAGTTCTTC; CDR3aa: CASSLGPLTFEQFF
v_gene: TRBV6-6; j_gene: TRBJ1-2; abundance: many; d_gene: TRBD1; CDR3nt: TGTGCCAGCAGTTGGACAGGGGGCGCATCTGGAGGCTACACCTTC; CDR3aa: CASSWTGGASGGYTF
v_gene: TRBV5-4; j_gene: TRBJ2-1; abundance: -; d_gene: -; CDR3nt: TGTGCCAGCAGTTTGTGGGTTCAAGGGTCCTACAATGAGCAGTTCTTC; CDR3aa: CASSLWVQGSYNEQFF
v_gene: TRBV5-1; j_gene: TRBJ2-5; abundance: many; d_gene: TRBD1; CDR3nt: TGCGCCAGCAGCAGTTCCGGGACAGGGTCAGAGACCCAGTACTTC; CDR3aa: CASSSSGTGSETQYF
v_gene: TRBV12-3/TRBV12-4; j_gene: TRBJ2-2; abundance: many; d_gene: -; CDR3nt: TGTGCCAGCAGTTTAGCTGCGATAGGGGAGCTGTTTTTT; CDR3aa: CASSLAAIGELFF
v_gene: TRBV5-1; j_gene: TRBJ2-2; abundance: -; d_gene: TRBD1; CDR3nt: TGCGCCAGCAGCTCGGGACAGGGCACCGGGGAGCTGTTTTTT; CDR3aa: CASSSGQGTGELFF
v_gene: TRBV7-8; j_gene: TRBJ1-1; abundance: many; d_gene: -; CDR3nt: TGTGCCAGCAGCTTAGATACGGGGTCGGGCACTGAAGCTTTCTTT; CDR3aa: CASSLDTGSGTEAFF
v_gene: TRBV11-2; j_gene: TRBJ1-6; abundance: many; d_gene: -; CDR3nt: TGTGCCAGCAGCCTTCTCGGCGATAATTCACCCCTCCACTTT; CDR3aa: CASSLLGDNSPLHF
v_gene: TRBV20-1; j_gene: TRBJ2-3; abundance: many; d_gene: TRBD2; CDR3nt: TGCAGTGCTAGAGCCGGGAGGGGACCAGATACGCAGTATTTT; CDR3aa: CSARAGRGPDTQYF
v_gene: TRBV21-1; j_gene: TRBJ1-1; abundance: many; d_gene: -; CDR3nt: TGTGCCAGCAGCACGATAATTGGACAGGTGAACACTGAAGCTTTCTTT; CDR3aa: CASSTIIGQVNTEAFF
v_gene: TRBV9; j_gene: TRBJ2-5; abundance: many; d_gene: -; CDR3nt: TGTGCCAGCAGCGTAGGGGTAGCGGAAGAGACCCAGTACTTC; CDR3aa: CASSVGVAEETQYF
v_gene: TRBV5-1; j_gene: TRBJ2-5; abundance: few; d_gene: -; CDR3nt: TGCGCCAGCAGCTTCCTAATGAGCGGAGAGACCCAGTACTTC; CDR3aa: CASSFLMSGETQYF
v_gene: TRBV10-3; j_gene: TRBJ2-7; abundance: many; d_gene: TRBD2; CDR3nt: TGTGCCATCAGTGCTTTGACTAGCGGGAGTTTCCCCTCCTACGAGCAGTACTTC; CDR3aa: CAISALTSGSFPSYEQYF
v_gene: TRBV11-3; j_gene: TRBJ2-3; abundance: few; d_gene: -; CDR3nt: TGTGCCAGCAGCTTAGATGGGGCTAGCCGAGATACGCAGTATTTT; CDR3aa: CASSLDGASRDTQYF
v_gene: TRBV9; j_gene: TRBJ1-4; abundance: few; d_gene: -; CDR3nt: TGTGCCAGCAGTGACGGGGGGAATGAAAAACTGTTTTTT; CDR3aa: CASSDGGNEKLFF
v_gene: TRBV20-1; j_gene: TRBJ2-5; abundance: many; d_gene: -; CDR3nt: TGCAGTGCTAGTGTAAGGTCAGGGAGAGAGACCCAGTACTTC; CDR3aa: CSASVRSGRETQYF
v_gene: TRBV11-3; j_gene: TRBJ2-7; abundance: many; d_gene: TRBD2; CDR3nt: TGTGCCAGCAGCTCCAGCGGGAGAAGCGACGAGCAGTACTTC; CDR3aa: CASSSSGRSDEQYF
v_gene: TRBV19; j_gene: TRBJ1-2; abundance: many; d_gene: -; CDR3nt: TGTGCCAGTAGTATTACATCTATGGGCTACACCTTC; CDR3aa: CASSITSMGYTF
v_gene: TRBV7-8; j_gene: TRBJ1-5; abundance: -; d_gene: -; CDR3nt: TGTGCCAGCAGCCCATCTGGATCTGGCAATCAGCCCCAGCATTTT; CDR3aa: CASSPSGSGNQPQHF
v_gene: TRBV12-3/TRBV12-4; j_gene: TRBJ2-1; abundance: many; d_gene: TRBD2; CDR3nt: TGTGCCAGCACCCCTATAGCGGGAGTACACTACAATGAGCAGTTCTTC; CDR3aa: CASTPIAGVHYNEQFF
v_gene: TRBV7-9; j_gene: TRBJ1-1; abundance: many; d_gene: -; CDR3nt: TGTGCCAGCAGCTCCCCGGACCGAATTGAAGCTTTCTTT; CDR3aa: CASSSPDRIEAFF
v_gene: TRBV12-5; j_gene: TRBJ1-5; abundance: many; d_gene: TRBD1; CDR3nt: TGTGCTAACGGACAGGGTGACAATCAGCCCCAGCATTTT; CDR3aa: CANGQGDNQPQHF
v_gene: TRBV7-8; j_gene: TRBJ2-7; abundance: many; d_gene: TRBD2; CDR3nt: TGTGCCAGCAGCCCCCGACTAGCGGGAGGGGACGAGCAGTACTTC; CDR3aa: CASSPRLAGGDEQYF
v_gene: TRBV7-2; j_gene: TRBJ2-6; abundance: many; d_gene: TRBD1; CDR3nt: TGTGCCAGCAGCCTTAGACAGGGGGAGACTGGGGCCAACGTCCTGACTTTC; CDR3aa: CASSLRQGETGANVLTF
v_gene: TRBV12-3/TRBV12-4; j_gene: TRBJ2-3; abundance: many; d_gene: TRBD2; CDR3nt: TGTGCCAGCAGTTTGAAGGCGCGGGGACTAGCGGGAGGCATTTACACAGATACGCAGTATTTT; CDR3aa: CASSLKARGLAGGIYTDTQYF
v_gene: TRBV29-1; j_gene: TRBJ1-1; abundance: many; d_gene: -; CDR3nt: TGCAGCGTTGACCTTAGAGGCCCGGGTGCTTTCTTT; CDR3aa: CSVDLRGPGAFF
v_gene: TRBV6-5; j_gene: TRBJ2-7; abundance: many; d_gene: -; CDR3nt: TGTGCCAGCAGTTACTCTATCATATCCGAGCAGTACTTC; CDR3aa: CASSYSIISEQYF
v_gene: TRBV5-6; j_gene: TRBJ2-5; abundance: many; d_gene: -; CDR3nt: TGTGCCAGCAGCTTGGGGAGGGATAGGACCCAGTACTTC; CDR3aa: CASSLGRDRTQYF